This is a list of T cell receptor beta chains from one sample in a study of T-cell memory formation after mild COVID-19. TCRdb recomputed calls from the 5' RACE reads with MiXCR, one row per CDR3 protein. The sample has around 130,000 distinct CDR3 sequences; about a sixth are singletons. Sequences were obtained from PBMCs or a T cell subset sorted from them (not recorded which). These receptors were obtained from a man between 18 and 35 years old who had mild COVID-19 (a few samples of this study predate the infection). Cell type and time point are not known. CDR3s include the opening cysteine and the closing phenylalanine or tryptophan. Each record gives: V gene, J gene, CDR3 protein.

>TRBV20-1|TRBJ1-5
CSASEPGQGNQPQHF
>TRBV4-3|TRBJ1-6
CASSQVRFRDRLSYNSPLHF
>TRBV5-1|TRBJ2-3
CASREAPGGTDTQYF
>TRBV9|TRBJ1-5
CASSPRAGINSPQHF
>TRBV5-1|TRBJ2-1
CASSLGAASSYNEQFF
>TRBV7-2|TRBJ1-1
CASSPGGNTEAFF
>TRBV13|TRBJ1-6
CASSFGTGQKTPLHF
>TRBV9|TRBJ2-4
CASSAGGNKNIQYF
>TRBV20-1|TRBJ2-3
CSAPGSPGGDTQYF
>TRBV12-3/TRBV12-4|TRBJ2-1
CASSTGTYYNEQFF
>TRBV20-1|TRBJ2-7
CSATPRTGGYEQYF
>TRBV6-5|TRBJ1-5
CATRLGIYQPQHF
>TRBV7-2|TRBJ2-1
CASSSSGGGYNEQFF
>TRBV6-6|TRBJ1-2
CASSYSLDRGYGYTF
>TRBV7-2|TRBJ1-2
CASCPSPAGGYGYTF
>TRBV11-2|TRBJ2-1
CASSSPTGLAGDSPSYNEQFF
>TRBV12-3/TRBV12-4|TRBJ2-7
CASSSAGRREQYF
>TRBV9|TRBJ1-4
CASSASDRPTGGKLFF
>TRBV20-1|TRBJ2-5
CSAQRDRETQYF
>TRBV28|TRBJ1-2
CASSSQGQGYGYTF
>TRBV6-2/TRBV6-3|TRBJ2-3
CASSQLAGTSTDTQYF
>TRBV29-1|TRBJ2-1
CSAAGTALNEQFF
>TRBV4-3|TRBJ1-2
CASSQDWESYTF
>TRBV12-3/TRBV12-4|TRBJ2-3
CASSLKGANTQYF
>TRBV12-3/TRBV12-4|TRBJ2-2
CASSPGGDGELFF
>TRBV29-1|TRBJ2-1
CSVDPGYEQFF
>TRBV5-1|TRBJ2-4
CASSLGSTGTGVDIQYF
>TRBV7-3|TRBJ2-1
CASSRGASGYNEQFF
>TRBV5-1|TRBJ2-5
CASRPSTGEETQYF
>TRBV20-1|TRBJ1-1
CSASGEKVNTEAFF
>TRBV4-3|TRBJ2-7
CASSQVLRDRAYEQYF
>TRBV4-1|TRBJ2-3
CASSQVPDTQYF
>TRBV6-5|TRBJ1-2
CASSAGVHGYTF
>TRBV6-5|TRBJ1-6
CASSYGGGGDSPLHF
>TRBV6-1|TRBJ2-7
CASSGDPDSYEQYF
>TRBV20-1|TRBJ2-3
CSAPGLGADTQYF
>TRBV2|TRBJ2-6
CASSEVKGTLGSSGANVLTF
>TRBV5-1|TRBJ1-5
CASSLEGLSYSNQPQHF
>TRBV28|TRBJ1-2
CASRPGGYGYTF
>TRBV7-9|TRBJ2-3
CASSLGGAGSDTQYF
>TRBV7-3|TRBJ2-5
CASSPAGPGQTQETQYF
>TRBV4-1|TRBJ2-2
CASSQARGLAGETGELFF